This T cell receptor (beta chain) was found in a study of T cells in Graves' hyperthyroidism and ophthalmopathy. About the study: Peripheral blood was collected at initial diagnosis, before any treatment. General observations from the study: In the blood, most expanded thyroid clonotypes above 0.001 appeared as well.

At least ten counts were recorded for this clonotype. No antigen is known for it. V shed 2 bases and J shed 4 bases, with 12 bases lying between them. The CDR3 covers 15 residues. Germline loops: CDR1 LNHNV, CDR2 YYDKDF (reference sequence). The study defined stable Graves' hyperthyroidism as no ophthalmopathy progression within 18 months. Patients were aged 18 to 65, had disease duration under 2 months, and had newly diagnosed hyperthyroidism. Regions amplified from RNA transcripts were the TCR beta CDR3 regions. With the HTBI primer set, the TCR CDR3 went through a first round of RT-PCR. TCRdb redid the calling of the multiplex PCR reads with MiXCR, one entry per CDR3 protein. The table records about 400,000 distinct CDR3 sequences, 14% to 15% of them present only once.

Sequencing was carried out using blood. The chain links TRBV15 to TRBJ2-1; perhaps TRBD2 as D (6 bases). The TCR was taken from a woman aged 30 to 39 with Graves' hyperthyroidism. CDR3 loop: CATSRNREPYNEQFF. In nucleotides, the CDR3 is TGTGCCACCAGCAGAAACCGGGAGCCTTACAATGAGCAGTTCTTC.